This T cell receptor (beta chain) stems from a study of chemoradiotherapy in HPV16-positive cancers. Study in general: Functional T-cell assays on a couple of HPV16-positive patients' cells defined candidate HPV-specific clones and common TCR motifs.

The data were produced by immunoSEQ multiplex PCR, yet TCRdb's version contains in-frame clones alone and is incomplete. Of 6,000 to 8,000 clones listed, about 86% are singletons. The V end lost 1 base, the J end lost 3 bases, and 9 bases lay between the germline ends. The CDR3 is made up of 14 amino acids. Germline assignment: CDR1 SEHNR and CDR2 FQNEAQ (reference sequence). The gene calls are TRBV7-9 and TRBJ1-2, with D unclear. The sequenced sample was blood, obtained from a patient who underwent chemoradiotherapy. The receptor comes from a human donor with HPV-associated anogenital cancer. The CDR3 region is CASSLGSDYYGYTF. The CDR3 DNA follows: TGTGCCAGCAGCTTAGGGTCGGATTACTATGGCTACACCTTC.